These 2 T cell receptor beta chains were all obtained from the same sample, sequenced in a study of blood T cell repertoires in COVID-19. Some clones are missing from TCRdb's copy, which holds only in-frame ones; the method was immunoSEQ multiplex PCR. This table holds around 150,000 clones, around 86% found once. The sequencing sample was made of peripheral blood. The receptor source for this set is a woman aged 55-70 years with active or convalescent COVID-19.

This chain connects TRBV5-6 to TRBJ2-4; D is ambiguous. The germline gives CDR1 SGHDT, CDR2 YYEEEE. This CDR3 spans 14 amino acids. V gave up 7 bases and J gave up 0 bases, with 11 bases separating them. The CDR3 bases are TGTGCCAGCGCCTACGGTATAGCCAAAAACATTCAGTACTTC. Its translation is CASAYGIAKNIQYF.

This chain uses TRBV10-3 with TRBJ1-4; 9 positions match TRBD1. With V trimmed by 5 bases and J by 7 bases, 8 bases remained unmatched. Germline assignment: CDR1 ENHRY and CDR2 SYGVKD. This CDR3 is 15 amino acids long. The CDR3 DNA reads TGTGCCATCAGTCCCACCGGGACAGGGAGTGAAAAACTGTTTTTT. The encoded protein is CAISPTGTGSEKLFF.